The entry below gives a single TCR beta chain sequence along with its context. What it recognizes is unknown. The data were obtained in a study of STAT5B mutations in CD4+ large granular lymphocyte leukemia. The study's findings and limits: Roughly 27% of private leukemic clonotypes occurred rarely in other patients' non-leukemic repertoires. Top patient clones used TRBV06 genes more often: 8/27 versus 2/35 in controls.

In the authors' workflow: Lowest detectable productive clonotype frequency was 2.59 x 10-5. The method was immunoSEQ multiplex PCR; TCRdb's version includes in-frame clones alone and lacks a portion of them. V, J and clone size are taken as reported in that table, and D and trimming were inferred from the DNA itself. The data show some 32,000 clones, with around four fifths seen just once and about 4% held by the top ten. Trimming removed 5 bases at V and 0 bases at J, with 14 bases between. Germline values: CDR1 MNHEY, CDR2 SMNVEV (reference sequence). CDR3 length: 15 amino acids. This sequence joins TRBV27 and TRBJ2-7; D call uncertain. Sequenced sample: CD4+ T cells from blood buffy coats. The sequence was collected from a human donor in good health. CDR3: CASSPDTLGSYEQYF. The CDR3 DNA sequence: TGTGCCAGCAGTCCTGACACTCTAGGCTCCTACGAGCAGTACTTC.